What follows is one T cell receptor beta chain and its context. No antigen is known for it. This sample was included in a study of shared clonotypes between healthy human individuals. As for the study in general: Every donor yielded three CD4 naive, three CD4 memory, two CD8 naive and one CD8 memory plate.

The study's findings and limits: Researchers found naive subsets generally carried larger estimated richness than memory subsets. When compared with the clonotypes that were shared by all four sorted-subset donors, the non-shared clonotypes turned out to have lower generation probabilities.

TCRdb's copy holds only in-frame clones and misses some; the assay was immunoSEQ multiplex PCR. The sample has about 2.1 million clones; 85% to 95% are singletons. Germline V lookup: CDR1 SGHAT, CDR2 FQNNGV. V shed 1 base, J shed 9 bases, and the junction held 10 bases outside the gene matches. This CDR3 comprises 16 residues. CD45RO-negative CD8 cells positively selected for CCR7 made up the naive population, which excluded terminally differentiated effector memory CD45RA+ cells. This chain joins TRBV11-2 and TRBJ2-5; 11 bases align to TRBD2. What was sequenced was naive CD8+ T cells from PBMCs. The source is a man aged 18 to 30 in good health. Some clones in this sample may be carry-over from other donors' samples. The CDR3 sequence: CASSLGLAGSFVAQYF. The CDR3 nucleotides are TGTGCCAGCAGCTTAGGACTAGCGGGAAGTTTTGTGGCCCAGTACTTC.